These 32 T cell receptor beta chains came from one sample sequenced in a study of shared clonotypes between healthy human individuals. TCRdb keeps only in-frame clones here, not all; method: immunoSEQ multiplex PCR. The profile shows 1,100,000 or so clones, 78% of them singletons. Sequenced: memory CD4+ T cells from PBMCs. Documented subset: CD45RA-negative fraction. The receptor set was obtained from a man aged 18-30 years in good health. Some clones in this sample may be carry-over from other donors' samples.

Worth noting for this clone: The same CDR3 arises from other DNA sequences in this sample as well. The chain recombines TRBV2 with TRBJ2-6; D call uncertain. Germline assignment: CDR1 SNHLY and CDR2 FYNNEI. The CDR3 extends over 12 amino acids. V was shortened by 9 bases and J by 4 bases, with 7 bases between the two germline ends. The CDR3 is CASSRGANVLTF. CDR3 DNA: TGTGCCAGTTCGAGGGGGGCCAACGTCCTGACTTTC. The full variable domain, rest sourced from reference TRBV2 and TRBJ2-6, is EPEVTQTPSHQVTQMGQEVILRCVPISNHLYFYWYRQILGQKVEFLVSFYNNEISEKSEIFDDQFSVERPDGSNFTLKIRSTKLEDSAMYFCASSRGANVLTFGAGSRLTVL.

The chain joins TRBV30 to TRBJ1-2; D call uncertain. Trimming pared 2 bases from V and 0 bases from J, leaving 4 bases between. The CDR3 covers 12 residues. CDR1 is GTSNPN and CDR2 is SVGIG in the germline V gene (reference sequence). CDR3 sequence reads: CAWSHTNYGYTF. In DNA form, the CDR3 reads TGTGCCTGGAGTCATACTAACTATGGCTACACCTTC.

The chain couples TRBV7-6 to TRBJ2-1; D is ambiguous. In germline, CDR1 is SGHVS, CDR2 FNYEAQ. V gave up 1 base and J gave up 8 bases, with 9 bases separating them. The CDR3 length is 13 residues. In nucleotides, the CDR3 is TGTGCCAGCAGCTTAGTTATTTGGGATGAGCAGTTCTTC. Its translation: CASSLVIWDEQFF.

This chain links TRBV14 with TRBJ2-5; 7 bases match TRBD1. Germline-derived CDR1 and CDR2 are SGHDN and FVKESK. With 2 bases clipped from V and 0 bases from J, the junction kept 12 bases outside the gene matches. CDR3 length: 18 residues. CDR3 sequence: CASSQLGRYRGDQETQYF. CDR3 coding DNA: TGTGCCAGCAGCCAATTAGGTCGGTACAGGGGAGACCAAGAGACCCAGTACTTC. Full variable domain (missing parts from reference TRBV14 and TRBJ2-5): EAGVTQFPSHSVIEKGQTVTLRCDPISGHDNLYWYRRVMGKEIKFLLHFVKESKQDESGMPNNRFLAERTGGTYSTLKVQPAELEDSGVYFCASSQLGRYRGDQETQYFGPGTRLLVL.

The chain couples TRBV10-3 to TRBJ2-5, with D maybe TRBD1 (7 bases). Germline V CDR1 and CDR2: ENHRY, SYGVKD. The CDR3 spans 16 residues. V was clipped by 11 bases and J by 5 bases, with 27 bases between them. As DNA, the CDR3 is TGTGCCTCGCGTGGGGGGACAGTCGAGGGGCGGGAGACCCAGTACTTC. Its protein is CASRGGTVEGRETQYF.

This clone has a handful of counts. The chain joins TRBV4-2 to TRBJ1-2; D unresolved. Trimming pared 4 bases from V and 0 bases from J, leaving 12 bases between. CDR1 is LGHNA and CDR2 is YNFKEQ in the germline V gene. The CDR3 spans 15 residues. As DNA, the CDR3 is TGTGCCAGCAGCCGACCTGACGGGTCTAACTATGGCTACACCTTC. This translates into CASSRPDGSNYGYTF.

V usage is TRBV18 and J usage is TRBJ1-1; 7 nucleotides align to TRBD1. This CDR3 comprises 17 residues. Germline CDR1 and CDR2: KGHSH and LQKENI. J was trimmed by 3 bases and V by 0 bases; bases with no gene match: 10. CDR3 DNA sequence: TGTGCCAGCTCACCACCGAGGAGGGGGCGACTGTACACTGAAGCTTTCTTT. It yields the protein CASSPPRRGRLYTEAFF. The full variable domain, its missing parts supplied by reference TRBV18 and TRBJ1-1, is NAGVMQNPRHLVRRRGQEARLRCSPMKGHSHVYWYRQLPEEGLKFMVYLQKENIIDESGMPKERFSAEFPKEGPSILRIQQVVRGDSAAYFCASSPPRRGRLYTEAFFGQGTRLTVV.

This rearrangement joins TRBV6-6 to TRBJ1-2; D might be TRBD1 (5 bases). The V and J ends lost 8 bases and 3 bases respectively, with 16 bases between them. The V gene's germline CDR1 is MNHNY and CDR2 SVGAGI (reference sequence). The CDR3 has 14 residues. The CDR3 loop reads CASSPPLQDYGYTF. CDR3 bases: TGTGCCAGCTCCCCCCCCTTACAGGACTATGGCTACACCTTC.

The CDR3 loop reads CASSVDSGRGIYF. CDR3 sequence (DNA): TGTGCCAGCAGCGTAGACTCGGGACGGGGTATATATTTT. V gene TRBV9 combines with J gene TRBJ1-3; a weak D match, TRBD1 (5 bases). The V end was cut by 0 bases, the J end by 13 bases, with 14 bases between. The CDR3 totals 13 residues. Germline CDR1 reads SGDLS; CDR2 reads YYNGEE.

A remark on this clone: A much larger clonotype is one base distant, so this may be a read error. Other DNA sequences in the sample encode the same CDR3. The chain links TRBV11-2 to TRBJ2-7, with 9 bases matching TRBD2. This CDR3 has 15 amino acids. V lost 1 base, J lost 0 bases, and 1 base stayed unmatched. Germline lookup yields CDR1 SGHAT and CDR2 FQNNGV. CDR3 DNA: TGTGCCAGCAGCTTAGGACTAGCGGCCTCCTACGAGCAGTACTTC. Translation gives CASSLGLAASYEQYF.

The chain couples TRBV27 to TRBJ2-7; TRBD2 matches 12 bases. This CDR3 has 18 amino acids. Germline V gene data show CDR1 as MNHEY and CDR2 as SMNVEV (reference sequence). J gave up 0 bases and V 4 bases, and 10 bases lay outside the gene matches. This CDR3 is CASSSLPLTSGGSYEQYF. The CDR3 DNA sequence: TGTGCCAGCAGTTCACTCCCATTGACTAGCGGGGGCTCCTACGAGCAGTACTTC.

CDR3 region: CASSLVTGGNTIYF. As DNA, the CDR3 is TGTGCCAGCAGTTTAGTTACGGGGGGAAACACCATATATTTT. The gene calls are TRBV28 and TRBJ1-3; the D is unclear. The V gene lost 2 bases and the J gene lost 4 bases, with 9 bases spanning the gap. The CDR3 sequence is 14 residues long. Germline CDR1 reads MDHEN; CDR2 reads SYDVKM.

V gene TRBV28 combines with J gene TRBJ2-7; unclear D gene. Germline V lookup: CDR1 MDHEN, CDR2 SYDVKM. Trimming took 6 bases from V and 2 from J, leaving 14 bases between them. This CDR3 has 14 residues. CDR3 region: CASSRPSETYEQYF. The CDR3 DNA is TGTGCCAGCAGCCGTCCGAGTGAAACCTACGAGCAGTACTTC.

This clone was recorded once. The J gene is TRBJ2-4, the V gene TRBV7-2; 8 bases align to TRBD2. In germline, CDR1 is SGHTA, CDR2 FQGNSA. There are 17 residues in the CDR3. Germline trimming cut 5 bases from V and 2 bases from J; bases unmatched to any gene: 11. CDR3 residues: CASSAPGTSITKNIQYF. The CDR3 DNA is TGTGCCAGCAGCGCCCCCGGGACTAGTATTACCAAAAACATTCAGTACTTC. Looking up the rest from reference TRBV7-2 and TRBJ2-4 gives the full variable domain: GAGVSQSPSNKVTEKGKDVELRCDPISGHTALYWYRQSLGQGLEFLIYFQGNSAPDKSGLPSDRFSAERTGGSVSTLTIQRTQQEDSAVYLCASSAPGTSITKNIQYFGAGTRLSVL.

The chain joins TRBV11-2 to TRBJ2-7, with 7 bases aligning to TRBD2. This CDR3 spans 13 amino acids. Germline values: CDR1 SGHAT, CDR2 FQNNGV. J lost 0 bases, V lost 10 bases, and 6 bases had no gene match. The DNA of the CDR3 is TGTGCCACCCGTGGGGGGGGCTCCTACGAGCAGTACTTC. As protein: CATRGGGSYEQYF.

This sequence joins TRBV12-5 and TRBJ1-1; no reliable D call. Germline loops: CDR1 LGHNT, CDR2 FRNRAP. V lost 5 bases and J lost 2, with 6 bases in between. The CDR3 loop spans 12 amino acids. The CDR3 protein is CASGAHNTEAFF. CDR3 in DNA: TGTGCTAGTGGTGCCCATAACACTGAAGCTTTCTTT.

The V call is TRBV6-1, the J call TRBJ2-7, with D maybe TRBD1 (6 bases). V was clipped by 6 bases and J by 2 bases, with 17 bases between them. The CDR3 is 15 amino acids. Germline V lookup: CDR1 MNHNS, CDR2 SASEGT. The CDR3 nucleotides read TGTGCCAGCAGGCCCCGGGACAAAAAACCCTACGAGCAGTACTTC. Amino acid sequence: CASRPRDKKPYEQYF.

The chain combines TRBV19 with TRBJ2-7, with D unresolved. Germline V gene sequence: CDR1 LNHDA, CDR2 SQIVND (reference sequence). The CDR3 is 14 amino acids. The V gene lost 5 bases and the J gene lost 5 bases, with 16 bases spanning the gap. CDR3 DNA sequence: TGTGCCAGTAGTTGGTACTCCTCCAGCAACGAGCAGTACTTC. Amino acid sequence: CASSWYSSSNEQYF.

Details on this clone: Other DNA sequences from this sample encode an identical CDR3 as well. V usage is TRBV9 and J usage is TRBJ1-2; D unresolved. With 2 bases removed from V and 2 bases from J, the gap between germline ends came to 4 bases. Germline V gives CDR1 SGDLS, CDR2 YYNGEE. The CDR3 sequence is 12 residues long. CDR3 region: CASSVANYGYTF. The CDR3 bases are TGTGCCAGCAGCGTTGCCAACTATGGCTACACCTTC.

The chain has TRBV7-2 and TRBJ1-4; 7 nucleotides match TRBD1. The CDR3 sequence is 15 residues long. The V and J ends lost 4 bases and 2 bases, in that order; junction bases with no gene match: 4. CDR1 and CDR2 (germline): SGHTA, FQGNSA. CDR3 sequence: CASSSKTGTNEKLFF. Here the CDR3 DNA reads TGTGCCAGCAGCTCAAAGACAGGGACTAATGAAAAACTGTTTTTT.

This chain uses TRBV10-3 with TRBJ2-3, with 11 bases fitting TRBD2. Germline CDR1 and CDR2: ENHRY and SYGVKD. V dropped 0 bases and J dropped 6; count of bases not matched to a gene: 2. CDR3 length equals 15 residues. This CDR3 is CAISESLAGGDTQYF. Here the CDR3 DNA reads TGTGCCATCAGTGAGTCTTTAGCGGGAGGGGATACGCAGTATTTT.

The chain joins TRBV7-9 to TRBJ2-1; D may match TRBD1 or TRBD2 (5 bases each). CDR1 is SEHNR and CDR2 is FQNEAQ in the germline V gene (reference sequence). This CDR3 is built from 16 residues. Between the trimmed V and J ends, which lost 4 bases and 2 bases, there was a span of 15 bases. The CDR3 bases are TGTGCCAGCAGCTCAGGGACCGGCGACACCTACAATGAGCAGTTCTTC. Amino acids: CASSSGTGDTYNEQFF.

The chain is built from TRBV6-1 and TRBJ1-2, with D possibly matching TRBD1 (5 bases). Germline loops: CDR1 MNHNS, CDR2 SASEGT. The CDR3 has 14 residues. Trimming pared 2 bases from V and 8 bases from J, leaving 15 bases between. The DNA of the CDR3 is TGTGCCAGCAGTGAATTGGGGGAGGCGAACGGCTACACCTTC. Translation: CASSELGEANGYTF.

This clone was seen a single time. The V call is TRBV6-5, the J call TRBJ2-7; D is perhaps TRBD1 or TRBD2 (5 bases each). Germline V gene sequence: CDR1 MNHEY, CDR2 SVGAGI. V lost 2 bases to trimming and J lost 2 bases, with 13 bases between them. The CDR3 has 15 residues. Here the CDR3 DNA reads TGTGCCAGCAGTTACGCGCAGGGACGAACCTACGAGCAGTACTTC. Translated, it gives CASSYAQGRTYEQYF.

A single count supports this clone. The chain couples TRBV9 to TRBJ2-2; TRBD1 agrees at 8 bases. The ends lost 0 bases at V and 4 bases at J; junction bases unmatched: 11. Looked up from germline, CDR1 is SGDLS and CDR2 is YYNGEE. The CDR3 has 18 residues. The CDR3 is CASSVGVQGDISTGELFF. As DNA, the CDR3 is TGTGCCAGCAGCGTAGGGGTACAGGGGGATATCAGCACCGGGGAGCTGTTTTTT.

This clone showed up just a few times. The rearrangement joins TRBV19 to TRBJ1-2; D may be TRBD1 (6 bases). V was shortened by 5 bases and J by 7 bases, with 11 bases between the two germline ends. Germline CDR1 and CDR2: LNHDA and SQIVND (reference sequence). This CDR3 has 12 amino acids. CDR3 sequence reads: CASSLTGGGYTF. The CDR3 DNA sequence: TGTGCCAGTAGTCTGACAGGAGGTGGCTACACCTTC.

The gene calls are TRBV4-2 and TRBJ2-3, with unresolved D. V gave up 0 bases and J gave up 0 bases, with 10 bases separating them. The CDR3 extends over 16 amino acids. Per germline, CDR1 LGHNA and CDR2 YNFKEQ. The CDR3 sequence: CASSQDLMVSTDTQYF. The CDR3 DNA reads TGTGCCAGCAGCCAAGATCTGATGGTTAGCACAGATACGCAGTATTTT.

CDR3: CASSLMKGGRGRETQYF. CDR3 nucleotides: TGTGCCAGCAGCTTAATGAAGGGAGGAAGGGGCCGGGAGACCCAGTACTTC. V is TRBV7-6 and J is TRBJ2-5, with D possibly TRBD2 on 6 matching bases. The CDR3 is 17 amino acids. The V and J ends lost 2 bases and 5 bases respectively, with 21 bases between them. Germline V gene data show CDR1 as SGHVS and CDR2 as FNYEAQ.

A word on this clone: In the same sample, other DNA sequences code for this CDR3. The chain employs TRBV18 and TRBJ1-2; the match to TRBD1 covers 7 bases. The germline V gene has CDR1 KGHSH and CDR2 LQKENI. Trimming removed 2 bases from V and 2 bases from J; junction bases left unmatched: 2. The length of the CDR3 is 14 residues. The CDR3 DNA sequence: TGTGCCAGCTCACCAGGAGGGGGCAACTATGGCTACACCTTC. This codes for CASSPGGGNYGYTF.

The rearrangement joins TRBV7-2 to TRBJ2-4; the D gene is possibly TRBD1 (5 bases). V was shortened by 5 bases and J by 7 bases, with 18 bases between the two germline ends. Germline CDR1 reads SGHTA; CDR2 reads FQGNSA. The CDR3 runs 15 residues. CDR3 in DNA: TGTGCCAGCAGCCAGCAAGAACAGGCAGGGAACATTCAGTACTTC. Protein sequence: CASSQQEQAGNIQYF.

This clone was observed a single time. The chain employs TRBV14 and TRBJ2-1; TRBD2 might be the D (6 bases). The germline CDR1 and CDR2 sequences are SGHDN and FVKESK. Trimming stripped 0 bases from V and 5 bases from J, with 23 bases between. This CDR3 has 19 residues. The CDR3 nucleotides are TGTGCCAGCAGCCAAGATCCTCCCTCTTCAGCGGGCGTGAACAATGAGCAGTTCTTC. Translation gives CASSQDPPSSAGVNNEQFF.

The CDR3 is CASSQVIGREGTEQYF. The CDR3, as DNA: TGTGCCAGCAGCCAAGTGATTGGACGGGAGGGTACCGAGCAGTACTTC. V is TRBV4-2 and J is TRBJ2-7, with TRBD2 identical over 8 bases. Germline assignment: CDR1 LGHNA and CDR2 YNFKEQ. V lost 1 base and J lost 6; bases outside the gene matches: 11. CDR3 length equals 16 residues.